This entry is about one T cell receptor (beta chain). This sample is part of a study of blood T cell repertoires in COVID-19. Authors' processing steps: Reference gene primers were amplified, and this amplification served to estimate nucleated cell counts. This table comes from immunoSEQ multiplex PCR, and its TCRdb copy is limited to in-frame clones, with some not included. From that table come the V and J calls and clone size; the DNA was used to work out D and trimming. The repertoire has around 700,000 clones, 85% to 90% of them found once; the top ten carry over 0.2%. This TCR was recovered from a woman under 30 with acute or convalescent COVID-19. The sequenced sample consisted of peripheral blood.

This CDR3 is CASSRYENQPQHF. CDR3 DNA sequence: TGTGCCAGCAGCAGATACGAGAATCAGCCCCAGCATTTT. This chain uses TRBV7-9 with TRBJ1-5; D is unresolved. In germline, CDR1 is SEHNR, CDR2 FQNEAQ (reference sequence). The CDR3 loop spans 13 amino acids. Trimming removed 5 bases at V and 4 bases at J, with 9 bases between.